Below, 26 T cell receptor beta chains from the same sample are listed, as sequenced in a study of blood T cells in healthy people across ages. It was with a sample-barcoded 5' primer and a J-beta primer mix that a second PCR of roughly 7 to 12 cycles was run. TCRdb reprocessed the 5' RACE reads via MiXCR and lists one record per CDR3 protein. The data contain around 1,500,000 distinct CDR3 sequences, 28% of them seen just once; the ten biggest clones take up 7.7%. Sequencing was carried out using blood. The receptor set was obtained from a woman aged 25 to 39 in good health.

Notes on this clonotype: A junction end diverges from the germline sequence, so it may reflect a read error. The chain employs TRBV7-8 and TRBJ2-5; D is unresolved. The tail of the sequence fits TRBJ2-7 better, so the J call may be wrong. Germline CDR1 SGHVS, CDR2 FQNEAQ. CDR3 length: 12 amino acids. In DNA form, the CDR3 reads TGTGCCAGCAACTTAGCAGGATACGAGCAGTACTTC. This encodes CASNLAGYEQYF.

V is TRBV28 and J is TRBJ2-7; 7 nucleotides align to TRBD1. Trimming cost V 6 bases and J 6 bases; bases outside gene matches: 11. Germline values: CDR1 MDHEN, CDR2 SYDVKM. The CDR3 has 14 residues. CDR3 residues: CASRLRQGRAEQYF. The CDR3 DNA sequence: TGTGCCAGCAGGTTAAGACAGGGCCGCGCCGAGCAGTACTTC.

This chain connects TRBV13 to TRBJ2-7; TRBD1 agrees at 8 bases. CDR3 length equals 16 residues. After removal of 5 bases from V and 4 bases from J, the junction contained 13 bases not matched to a gene. CDR1 is PRHDT and CDR2 is FYEKMQ in the germline V gene (reference sequence). Here the CDR3 DNA reads TGTGCCAGCAGCGCAACGACAGGGGAAGCGGATTACGAGCAGTACTTC. Amino acids: CASSATTGEADYEQYF.

This clonotype was recorded a few times. The chain uses TRBV20-1 and TRBJ2-7, with 8 bases aligning to TRBD1. J gave up 2 bases and V 3 bases, and 3 bases lay outside the gene matches. The CDR3 sequence is 13 residues long. From germline, CDR1 is DFQATT and CDR2 SNEGSKA (reference sequence). The CDR3 DNA sequence: TGCAGTGCTAGGGACAGGGTGGCCTACGAGCAGTACTTC. Its translation: CSARDRVAYEQYF.

V is TRBV12-3 or TRBV12-4 and J is TRBJ1-1; perhaps TRBD1 as D (5 bases). The CDR3 spans 12 residues. V lost 1 base to trimming and J lost 11 bases, with 11 bases between them. In DNA, the CDR3 is TGTGCCAGCAGTTTAGGGGCAGGGAGGGCTTTCTTT. As protein: CASSLGAGRAFF.

With respect to this clonotype: The junction departs from germline at one end; a sequencing error may be responsible. The chain carries TRBV20-1 and TRBJ2-3, with no clear D. The CDR3 runs 14 residues. Looked up from germline, CDR1 is DFQATT and CDR2 is SNEGSKA (reference sequence). Written as DNA, the CDR3 is TGCAGTGCGGTTGCTCAGCCCAGCATAGATACGCAGTATTTT. Protein: CSAVAQPSIDTQYF.

The chain is built from TRBV12-3 or TRBV12-4 and TRBJ1-1; the D is unclear. The CDR3 extends over 12 amino acids. Deletions cut 6 bases from V and 5 bases from J, with 10 bases between. The CDR3 here is CASRLGGTEAFF. CDR3 nucleotide sequence: TGTGCCAGCAGGTTGGGAGGGACTGAAGCTTTCTTT.

This clonotype has a handful of counts. Just one base apart from a much larger clone, this may be a read error. This chain links TRBV7-2 with TRBJ2-4, with no clear D. The CDR3 is 15 amino acids. From germline, CDR1 is SGHTA and CDR2 FQGNSA. DNA of the CDR3: TGTGCCAGCAGCTTGCAACGAGTAGCCGAAAACATTCAGTACTTC. It is translated as CASSLQRVAENIQYF.

About this clonotype itself: A much more abundant neighbour one base away suggests this may be a read error. The chain recombines TRBV20-1 with TRBJ2-7, with 7 positions matching TRBD2. CDR1 DFQATT and CDR2 SNEGSKA come from the germline V gene (reference sequence). The CDR3 totals 15 residues. The V segment lost 0 bases and the J segment 5 bases; nucleotides outside the gene matches: 10. CDR3 coding DNA: TGCAGTGCTAGAGATCGCCGGACTAGTGCCCACGAGCAGTACTTC. Its translation is CSARDRRTSAHEQYF.

This clonotype was seen repeatedly, ten times or more. The V call is TRBV4-1, the J call TRBJ2-1; TRBD2 agrees at 13 bases. V lost 0 bases and J lost 5; bases outside the gene matches: 7. The CDR3 runs to 18 residues. Germline CDR1 is MGHRA and CDR2 is YSYEKL. The CDR3 spells CASSQDPRLAGGDNEQFF. CDR3 in DNA: TGCGCCAGCAGCCAAGATCCGAGACTAGCGGGGGGCGACAATGAGCAGTTCTTC.

The genes are TRBV29-1 and TRBJ2-3; the D gene could be TRBD1 or TRBD2 (6 bases each). The germline V gene has CDR1 SQVTM and CDR2 ANQGSEA. V lost 4 bases and J 4 bases, leaving 9 bases between the germline ends. The CDR3 is 12 amino acids. The CDR3 is CSVVRGPDTQYF. DNA for the CDR3: TGCAGCGTTGTTCGGGGGCCAGATACGCAGTATTTT.

The V call is TRBV20-1, the J call TRBJ2-5; 7 bases line up with TRBD1. Unmatched junction bases numbered 15, after V lost 6 bases and J lost 5 bases. The CDR3 covers 15 residues. The germline gives CDR1 DFQATT, CDR2 SNEGSKA (reference sequence). The chain's CDR3 is CSAPLPGTVGETQYF. CDR3 sequence (DNA): TGCAGTGCGCCGCTCCCCGGGACAGTAGGGGAGACCCAGTACTTC.

Points on this clonotype: One junction end does not reproduce the germline sequence, and a read error may be involved. V and J are TRBV5-1 and TRBJ2-7; tentative D call: TRBD2 (5 bases). The tail of the sequence fits TRBJ2-5 better, so the J call may be wrong. The CDR3 contains 13 residues. Per germline, CDR1 SGHRS and CDR2 YFSETQ. CDR3 protein: CVSSLEGGETQYF. CDR3 DNA sequence: TGCGTCAGCAGCTTGGAAGGAGGAGAGACCCAGTACTTC.

This clonotype came up many times. J is TRBJ2-1 and V is TRBV20-1; 8 nucleotides align to TRBD1. The CDR3 extends over 14 amino acids. The J segment lost 8 bases and the V segment lost 4 bases, leaving 10 bases of the junction unmatched. The germline V gene encodes CDR1 DFQATT and CDR2 SNEGSKA (reference sequence). The CDR3 DNA is TGCAGTGCTAAAGACAGGGGAACTGACTATGAGCAGTTCTTC. It specifies CSAKDRGTDYEQFF.

The chain links TRBV7-3 to TRBJ1-2; possibly TRBD1 for D (6 bases). The V end was cut by 1 base, the J end by 3 bases, with 9 bases between. Germline CDR1 SGHTA, CDR2 FQGTGA. CDR3 length equals 14 residues. CDR3 residues: CASSLNSGDYGYTF. CDR3 DNA sequence: TGTGCCAGCAGCTTAAATTCAGGGGACTATGGCTACACCTTC.

The chain joins TRBV7-2 to TRBJ2-1; perhaps TRBD1 as D (6 bases). Germline V gene lookup returns CDR1 SGHTA and CDR2 FQGNSA. Trimming took off 6 bases at V and 8 bases at J, with 17 bases between the two ends. The CDR3 loop spans 14 amino acids. CDR3 bases: TGTGCCAGCAGTCGACAGGTGGGGCGCGATGAGCAGTTCTTC. Protein: CASSRQVGRDEQFF.

This clonotype was seen more than once but under ten times. The chain couples TRBV24-1 to TRBJ2-1, with 10 bases aligning to TRBD2. CDR3 length: 15 residues. Trimming took 0 bases from V and 5 from J; bases not matched to a gene: 0. The germline V gene has CDR1 KGHDR and CDR2 SFDVKD. The CDR3 nucleotides read TGTGCCACCAGTGATTTGACTAGCGGGGACAATGAGCAGTTCTTC. It translates to CATSDLTSGDNEQFF.

This clonotype was seen only a few times. The CDR3 DNA reads as TGTGCCAGCAGCTCCGACCCGGGTTACAGCACAGATACGCAGTATTTT. Translated, it gives CASSSDPGYSTDTQYF. This chain connects TRBV7-2 to TRBJ2-3, with D uncertain. The V end lost 4 bases, the J end lost 0 bases, and 14 bases lay between the germline ends. The CDR3 totals 16 residues. CDR1 and CDR2 (germline): SGHTA, FQGNSA.

In this sample, this clonotype turned up a few times. CDR3 DNA sequence: TGTGCCAGTAGTATACGCCCGACCAGGCACGAGCAGTACTTC. Its translation: CASSIRPTRHEQYF. This chain uses TRBV19 with TRBJ2-7, with D hard to call. Germline V gene lookup returns CDR1 LNHDA and CDR2 SQIVND (reference sequence). Trimming removed 2 bases from V and 5 bases from J, with 13 bases in between. There are 14 residues in the CDR3.

The chain is built from TRBV20-1 and TRBJ2-3; D call uncertain. V lost 8 bases to trimming and J lost 0 bases, with 15 bases between them. This CDR3 comprises 14 residues. The germline CDR1 and CDR2 sequences are DFQATT and SNEGSKA (reference sequence). CDR3 bases: TGCAGTCCCCAGAGACCAGATAGCACAGATACGCAGTATTTT. Its protein product is CSPQRPDSTDTQYF.

The chain has TRBV6-5 and TRBJ1-4, with a possible D match to TRBD1 (6 bases). Trimming removed 0 bases from V and 6 bases from J, with 8 bases in between. CDR1 is MNHEY and CDR2 is SVGAGI in the germline V gene. The CDR3 extends over 14 amino acids. The CDR3 here is CASSYSDSYEKLFF. The CDR3 coding sequence is TGTGCCAGCAGTTACTCGGACAGCTATGAAAAACTGTTTTTT.

Of note for this clonotype: This clone may be a read error of a much larger clone one base away. The chain combines TRBV6-1 with TRBJ2-7; the D is unclear. The CDR3 covers 11 residues. Looked up from germline, CDR1 is MNHNS and CDR2 is SASEGT. The V end lost 6 bases, the J end lost 2 bases, and 5 bases lay between the germline ends. Written as DNA, the CDR3 is TGTGCCAGCAGGGGGACCTACGAGCAGTACTTC. This encodes CASRGTYEQYF.

This clonotype was found once. This could be a read error, since a much larger clone is one nucleotide away. V is TRBV5-1 and J is TRBJ2-1; TRBD1 or TRBD2 may be the D gene (5 bases each). The CDR3 has 16 amino acids. Germline CDR1 and CDR2: SGHRS and YFSETQ. The ends were cut back, 0 bases at V and 8 bases at J, with 18 bases in the middle. The CDR3 DNA reads TGCGCCAGCAGCTTGGTCCCAGGGAGCGAGTACGATGAGCAGTTCTTC. Its translation: CASSLVPGSEYDEQFF.

The chain links TRBV12-3 or TRBV12-4 to TRBJ1-1; D possibly corresponds to TRBD1 (5 bases). The V end lost 7 bases, the J end lost 0 bases, and 15 bases lay between the germline ends. The CDR3 length is 15 residues. Here the CDR3 DNA reads TGTGCCAGCATTGGGGGGACGGACTTGAACACTGAAGCTTTCTTT. Translating it yields CASIGGTDLNTEAFF.

The V and J genes are TRBV9 and TRBJ2-3; the match to TRBD2 covers 7 bases. Trimming removed 6 bases from V and 3 bases from J; junction bases left unmatched: 7. Looked up from germline, CDR1 is SGDLS and CDR2 is YYNGEE. This CDR3 is 14 amino acids long. The CDR3 loop reads CASTPGGVTDTQYF. The CDR3 nucleotides read TGTGCCAGCACCCCGGGGGGAGTGACAGATACGCAGTATTTT. The whole variable domain, remainder taken from reference TRBV9 and TRBJ2-3, is DSGVTQTPKHLITATGQRVTLRCSPRSGDLSVYWYQQSLDQGLQFLIQYYNGEERAKGNILERFSAQQFPDLHSELNLSSLELGDSALYFCASTPGGVTDTQYFGPGTRLTVL.

V and J are TRBV19 and TRBJ2-3; possible D gene TRBD2, 6 bases. Germline V gene lookup returns CDR1 LNHDA and CDR2 SQIVND (reference sequence). This CDR3 spans 16 amino acids. Trimming took off 1 base at V and 5 bases at J, with 16 bases between the two ends. CDR3 DNA: TGTGCCAGTAGTATAGTCGGGACTTTAGGCAGAGATACGCAGTATTTT. This gives the protein CASSIVGTLGRDTQYF.